A selection of T cell receptor beta chains follows, all from one sample in a study of T cells expressing NK-cell markers. TCRdb reanalyzed the 5' RACE reads, giving one entry per CDR3 protein sequence and no DNA. In all, the sample yields approximately 380,000 distinct CDR3 sequences. The sample taken for sequencing was blood T cells: a sorted CD56 or NKG2C T cell subset, CD4+ or CD8+ T cells, or bulk PBMC T cells (not recorded which). All receptors come from a man aged 18-70 years in good health. CDR3s include the opening cysteine and the closing phenylalanine or tryptophan.

TRBV12-3/TRBV12-4	TRBJ2-4	CASSMGQGVDIQYF
TRBV27	TRBJ2-7	CASSLQQGFGEQYF
TRBV9	TRBJ1-1	CASSEYRGRTAAFF
TRBV6-1	TRBJ1-4	CASSVGRHNEKLFF
TRBV27	TRBJ2-7	CASIPGLPPEQYF
TRBV4-1	TRBJ1-3	CASNHPGEGNTIYF
TRBV11-2	TRBJ2-3	CASSSTGGGASDTQYF
TRBV18	TRBJ1-6	CASSPQGKVNSPLHF
TRBV28	TRBJ2-3	CASSLGARGRTDTQYF
TRBV28	TRBJ2-7	CASSLPGRPSEQYF
TRBV12-3/TRBV12-4	TRBJ1-5	CASSHAGGRNQPQHF
TRBV9	TRBJ2-5	CASSVGQTRWEETQYF
TRBV3-1	TRBJ2-7	CASSQERTGYEQYF
TRBV5-1	TRBJ1-1	CASRDMSSSIEAFF
TRBV19	TRBJ2-4	CASSDTDKNIQYF
TRBV9	TRBJ2-7	CASSVGQNSYEQYF
TRBV5-1	TRBJ1-1	CASSIGVQGTNTEAFF
TRBV24-1	TRBJ2-1	CATSESGGHVIGEQFF
TRBV20-1	TRBJ2-5	CSAIGLAGVAYQETQYF
TRBV19	TRBJ2-1	CASSMRRLGEQFF
TRBV3-1	TRBJ1-1	CASILTELFSGNTEAFF
TRBV28	TRBJ1-5	CASRALTGVGSNQPQHF
TRBV6-5	TRBJ2-1	CASSYLLTSGGYNEQFF
TRBV5-1	TRBJ2-3	CASRASGSTSTDTQYF
TRBV29-1	TRBJ2-7	CSIWVSGVCYEQYF
TRBV2	TRBJ2-5	CASSPPGLAGQETQYF
TRBV5-1	TRBJ2-4	CASSPTGGPGNIQYF
TRBV6-1	TRBJ1-1	CASSEIPTGGFNTEAFF
TRBV7-9	TRBJ2-7	CASSLAASVVDEQYF
TRBV15	TRBJ1-1	CATTRSGGTEAFF